This T cell receptor beta chain emerged from a study of shared clonotypes between healthy human individuals. The deep-level immunoSEQ assay was used. TCRdb keeps only in-frame clones here, not all; method: immunoSEQ multiplex PCR. The repertoire holds some 2,500,000 clones, 85% to 95% seen once, with approximately 0.39% in the top ten. The donor population consisted of healthy HIV-negative adults with no recent acute infections or vaccinations. From germline, CDR1 is MNHEY and CDR2 SVGAGI. CDR3 length: 14 residues. Unmatched junction bases numbered 8, after V lost 10 bases and J lost 5 bases. Study results and caveats: Naive subsets tended to show greater estimated richness than memory subsets.

A note on this clone: Its antigen remains unknown.

The chain carries TRBV6-5 and TRBJ2-1, with 10 bases identical to TRBD2. Specimen: naive CD4+ T cells from PBMCs. Sample subset: CD45RA+ positively selected. This TCR was recovered from a man between 18 and 29 years old in good health. Some clones in this sample may be carry-over from other donors' samples. The CDR3 bases are TGTGCCACCGGAGGAGCGGGGGGGGACAATGAGCAGTTCTTC. It encodes CATGGAGGDNEQFF.